The 10 T cell receptor beta chains presented below share a single source sample, sequenced in a study of cytomegalovirus exposure and HLA in healthy donors. PCR primers comprised 60 Vbeta and 13 Jbeta primers. The table came from immunoSEQ multiplex PCR; TCRdb's copy has only in-frame clones and leaves some out. The profile shows about 160,000 clones, over 75% of them singletons. The specimen sequenced was PBMCs. These receptor sequences come from a man aged 35 to 55 in good health and CMV-seronegative.

J is TRBJ2-7 and V is TRBV6-5; 7 bases agree with TRBD1. The germline CDR1 and CDR2 sequences are MNHEY and SVGAGI. This CDR3 comprises 15 residues. Trimming cost V 2 bases and J 2 bases; bases outside gene matches: 6. DNA for the CDR3: TGTGCCAGCAGTTACCAGGGACAGATACCCTACGAGCAGTACTTC. Amino acids: CASSYQGQIPYEQYF.

This clone was found a few times. The chain recombines TRBV30 with TRBJ1-3, with 9 positions matching TRBD1. V shed 0 bases, J shed 2 bases, and the junction held 14 bases outside the gene matches. In germline, CDR1 is GTSNPN, CDR2 SVGIG (reference sequence). This CDR3 spans 19 amino acids. CDR3 loop: CAWSVGRFRDRVAGNTIYF. In DNA, the CDR3 is TGTGCCTGGAGTGTAGGGAGGTTTAGGGACAGGGTGGCTGGAAACACCATATATTTT. Filled out from reference TRBV30 and TRBJ1-3, the complete variable domain reads SQTIHQWPATLVQPVGSPLSLECTVEGTSNPNLYWYRQAAGRGLQLLFYSVGIGQISSEVPQNLSASRPQDRQFILSSKKLLLSDSGFYLCAWSVGRFRDRVAGNTIYFGEGSWLTVV.

The chain carries TRBV7-3 and TRBJ2-5; 12 positions agree with TRBD1. The DNA end is a closer match to TRBJ2-7, so the J assignment may be wrong. Germline CDR1 is SGHTA and CDR2 is FQGTGA. This CDR3 has 16 residues. Here the CDR3 reads CASSLTGQGASGEQYF. The CDR3 nucleotides are TGTGCCAGCAGCTTAACGGGACAGGGGGCCTCAGGCGAGCAGTACTTC.

V and J are TRBV20-1 and TRBJ2-1; D gene ambiguous. Per germline, CDR1 DFQATT and CDR2 SNEGSKA (reference sequence). The CDR3 totals 10 residues. V was shortened by 5 bases and J by 8 bases, with 7 bases between the two germline ends. The CDR3 nucleotides read TGCAGTGCTCAAGCCCATGAGCAGTTCTTC. Amino acids: CSAQAHEQFF.

This clone occurred once. The V call is TRBV5-6, the J call TRBJ1-5, with D possibly matching TRBD1 (5 bases). This CDR3 comprises 17 residues. Per germline, CDR1 SGHDT and CDR2 YYEEEE. V was pared by 0 bases and J by 0 bases, with 13 bases between. CDR3 region: CASSLGQSRHSNQPQHF. The CDR3 bases are TGTGCCAGCAGCTTGGGACAGAGCCGACATAGCAATCAGCCCCAGCATTTT.

This clone showed up just once. The V gene is TRBV7-8, the J gene TRBJ2-5; D is unresolved. The DNA end favors TRBJ2-7, so the J call may be wrong. The germline gives CDR1 SGHVS, CDR2 FQNEAQ. This CDR3 has 15 residues. This CDR3 reads CASSLADASSYEQYF. Here the CDR3 DNA reads TGTGCCAGCAGCTTGGCGGACGCTAGCTCCTACGAGCAGTACTTC.

This chain links TRBV6-5 with TRBJ1-2; no clear D. The CDR3 is 14 amino acids. The germline V gene has CDR1 MNHEY and CDR2 SVGAGI. The V gene lost 2 bases and the J gene lost 3 bases, with 10 bases spanning the gap. The CDR3 coding sequence is TGTGCCAGCAGTTACGGGAGTCCCGACTATGGCTACACCTTC. Protein product: CASSYGSPDYGYTF.

This clone showed up just a few times. This chain links TRBV9 with TRBJ2-3, with D tentatively TRBD2 (7 bases). V was cut by 3 bases and J by 1 base, with 18 bases left in between. Germline-derived CDR1 and CDR2 are SGDLS and YYNGEE. The CDR3 consists of 17 residues. CDR3 residues: CASSGRGGAYGTDTQYF. In nucleotides, the CDR3 is TGTGCCAGCAGCGGTAGAGGGGGGGCTTACGGCACAGATACGCAGTATTTT.

This clone was seen a handful of times. V is TRBV7-2 and J is TRBJ1-2; 9 positions match TRBD1. The CDR3 is made up of 13 amino acids. Germline V gives CDR1 SGHTA, CDR2 FQGNSA. V shed 5 bases and J 9 bases; nucleotides not matched to a gene: 7. The CDR3 nucleotides read TGTGCCAGCAGCGCGGGACAGGGTTCTCGCTACACCTTC. Amino acid sequence: CASSAGQGSRYTF. The full variable domain, in which reference TRBV7-2 and TRBJ1-2 provide the parts outside the CDR3, is GAGVSQSPSNKVTEKGKDVELRCDPISGHTALYWYRQSLGQGLEFLIYFQGNSAPDKSGLPSDRFSAERTGGSVSTLTIQRTQQEDSAVYLCASSAGQGSRYTFGSGTRLTVV.

The genes are TRBV19 and TRBJ1-2; TRBD1 aligns across 7 bases. The CDR3 runs to 16 residues. Germline V gene sequence: CDR1 LNHDA, CDR2 SQIVND (reference sequence). The V gene end was trimmed by 5 bases and the J gene end by 1 base; junction bases not matched to a gene: 10. In nucleotides, the CDR3 is TGTGCCAGTAGTTCCCAATCGGGACAGATTAACTATGGCTACACCTTC. Protein: CASSSQSGQINYGYTF.